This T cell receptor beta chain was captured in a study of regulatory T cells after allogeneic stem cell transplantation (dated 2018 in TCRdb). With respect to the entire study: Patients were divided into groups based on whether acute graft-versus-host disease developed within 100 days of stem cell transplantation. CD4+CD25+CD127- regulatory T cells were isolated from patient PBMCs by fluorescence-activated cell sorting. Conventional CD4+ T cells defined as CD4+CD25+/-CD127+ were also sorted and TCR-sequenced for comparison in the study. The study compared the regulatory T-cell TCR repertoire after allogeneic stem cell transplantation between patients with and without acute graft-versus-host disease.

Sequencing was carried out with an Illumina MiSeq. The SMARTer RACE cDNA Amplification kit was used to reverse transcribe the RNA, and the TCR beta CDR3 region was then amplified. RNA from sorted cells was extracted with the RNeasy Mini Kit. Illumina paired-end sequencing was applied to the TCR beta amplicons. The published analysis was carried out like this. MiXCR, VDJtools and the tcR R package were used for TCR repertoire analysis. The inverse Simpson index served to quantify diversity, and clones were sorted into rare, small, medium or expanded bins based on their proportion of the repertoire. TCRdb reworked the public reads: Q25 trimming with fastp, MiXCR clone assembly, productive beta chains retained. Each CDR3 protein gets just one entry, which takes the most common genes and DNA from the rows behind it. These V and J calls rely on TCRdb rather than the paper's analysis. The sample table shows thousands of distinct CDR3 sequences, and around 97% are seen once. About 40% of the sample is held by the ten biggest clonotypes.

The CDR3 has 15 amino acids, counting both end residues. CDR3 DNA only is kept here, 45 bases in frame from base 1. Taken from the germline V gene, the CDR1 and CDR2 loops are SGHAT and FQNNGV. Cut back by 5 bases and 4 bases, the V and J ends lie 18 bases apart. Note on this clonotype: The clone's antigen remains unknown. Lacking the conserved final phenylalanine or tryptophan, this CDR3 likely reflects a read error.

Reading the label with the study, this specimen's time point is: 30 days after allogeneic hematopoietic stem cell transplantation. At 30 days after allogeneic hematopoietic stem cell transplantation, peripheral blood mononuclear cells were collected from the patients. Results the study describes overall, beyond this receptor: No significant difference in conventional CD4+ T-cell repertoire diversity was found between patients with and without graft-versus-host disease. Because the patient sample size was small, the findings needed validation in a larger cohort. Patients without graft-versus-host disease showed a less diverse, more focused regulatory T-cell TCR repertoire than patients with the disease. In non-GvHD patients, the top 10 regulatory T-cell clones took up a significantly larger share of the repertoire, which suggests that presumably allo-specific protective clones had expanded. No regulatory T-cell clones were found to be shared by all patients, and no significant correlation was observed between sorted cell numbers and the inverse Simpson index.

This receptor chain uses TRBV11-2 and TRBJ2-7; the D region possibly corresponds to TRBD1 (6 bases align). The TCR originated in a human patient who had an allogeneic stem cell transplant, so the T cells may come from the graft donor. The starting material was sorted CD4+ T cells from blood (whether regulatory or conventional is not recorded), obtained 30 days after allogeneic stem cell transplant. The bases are TGTGCCAGCAGCGTAGCCCCAGGGGCTCCTTACGAGCAGTACTGC. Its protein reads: CASSVAPGAPYEQYC.